This TCR beta chain derives from a study of T-cell reconstitution after alpha-beta-depleted transplantation in children. Molecular barcoding with unique molecular identifiers was used for the TCRbeta library. TCRdb redid the calling of the PCR reads with MiXCR, one entry per CDR3 protein. In the table there are approximately 510,000 distinct CDR3 sequences, around 17% of which are singletons. This clonotype was observed a few times. This clonotype was sampled from a human donor who donated a stem cell graft to a child with acute lymphoblastic leukemia. This sample comprised PBMCs from the stem cell graft donor, obtained from the stem cell graft.

CDR3 nucleotides: TGTGCCAGCAGCTACGGGACAGGGGGGTATAGAGAGACCCAGTACTTC. It encodes CASSYGTGGYRETQYF. J is TRBJ2-5 and V is TRBV7-8; 11 bases match TRBD1. Germline V CDR1 and CDR2: SGHVS, FQNEAQ. The CDR3 length is 16 residues. V lost 4 bases and J lost 4; bases outside the gene matches: 8.